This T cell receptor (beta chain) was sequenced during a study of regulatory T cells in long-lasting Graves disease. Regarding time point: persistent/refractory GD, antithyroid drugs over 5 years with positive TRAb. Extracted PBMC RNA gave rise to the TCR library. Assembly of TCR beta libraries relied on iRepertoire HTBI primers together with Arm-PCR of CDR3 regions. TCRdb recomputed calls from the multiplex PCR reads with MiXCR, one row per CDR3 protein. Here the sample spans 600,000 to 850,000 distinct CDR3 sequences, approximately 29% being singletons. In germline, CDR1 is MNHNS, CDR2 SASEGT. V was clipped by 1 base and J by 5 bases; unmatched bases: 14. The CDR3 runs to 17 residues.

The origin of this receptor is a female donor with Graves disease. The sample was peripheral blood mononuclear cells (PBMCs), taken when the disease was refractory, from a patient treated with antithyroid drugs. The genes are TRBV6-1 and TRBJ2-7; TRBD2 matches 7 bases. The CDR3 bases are TGTGCCAGCAGTGAAGGGCGGGAGAGGCTACGTATAGACGAGCAGTACTTC. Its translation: CASSEGRERLRIDEQYF.